Listed below are T cell receptor beta chains from one sample, sequenced in a study of blood T cells in healthy people across ages. From the 5' RACE reads, TCRdb called clonotypes with MiXCR, one entry per CDR3 protein. The sample lists fewer than 700,000 distinct CDR3 sequences, 40% to 50% occurring once. Sequenced input: blood. The receptors were sampled from a man at least 80 years old in good health. Each CDR3 is given with its conserved first and last residue. Fields, in order: clone size, J gene, D gene, V gene, CDR3 protein, CDR3 DNA. A D gene is named only where the DNA matches it firmly. Rows give clone size only sometimes, using once, few, many, or a class for an expanded clone.

clone_size: once
j_call: TRBJ1-5
d_call: NA
v_call: TRBV6-2/TRBV6-3
cdr3_aa: CASSFTIGQPQHF
cdr3_nt: TGTGCCAGCAGTTTTACTATTGGGCAGCCCCAGCATTTT

clone_size: NA
j_call: TRBJ1-4
d_call: NA
v_call: TRBV3-1
cdr3_aa: CANSQAKGEGLFF
cdr3_nt: TGTGCCAACAGCCAAGCGAAGGGTGAAGGACTGTTTTTT

clone_size: NA
j_call: TRBJ2-3
d_call: NA
v_call: TRBV27
cdr3_aa: CASSLAGPRSTDTQYF
cdr3_nt: TGTGCCAGCAGTTTGGCAGGGCCTCGTAGTACAGATACGCAGTATTTT

clone_size: once
j_call: TRBJ2-7
d_call: NA
v_call: TRBV9
cdr3_aa: CASSVRDYNEQYF
cdr3_nt: TGTGCCAGCAGCGTTAGAGACTACAATGAGCAGTACTTC

clone_size: few
j_call: TRBJ2-1
d_call: TRBD2
v_call: TRBV7-2
cdr3_aa: CASSPTSGRVYEQFF
cdr3_nt: TGTGCCAGCAGCCCAACTAGCGGGAGGGTATATGAGCAGTTCTTC

clone_size: NA
j_call: TRBJ2-7
d_call: NA
v_call: TRBV11-3
cdr3_aa: CASSPRPGAEQYF
cdr3_nt: TGTGCCAGCAGCCCAAGGCCCGGGGCCGAGCAGTACTTC

clone_size: NA
j_call: TRBJ2-5
d_call: TRBD2
v_call: TRBV7-2
cdr3_aa: CASSLASGRGGETQYF
cdr3_nt: TGTGCCAGCAGCTTAGCTAGCGGGAGAGGCGGGGAGACCCAGTACTTC

clone_size: many
j_call: TRBJ2-1
d_call: TRBD2
v_call: TRBV7-2
cdr3_aa: CASSPTSGIYNEQFF
cdr3_nt: TGTGCCAGCAGCCCTACTAGCGGGATATACAATGAGCAGTTCTTC

clone_size: many
j_call: TRBJ2-5
d_call: NA
v_call: TRBV7-9
cdr3_aa: CAIANRGAGETQYF
cdr3_nt: TGTGCCATCGCCAATCGGGGGGCAGGAGAGACCCAGTACTTC

clone_size: few
j_call: TRBJ2-7
d_call: NA
v_call: TRBV7-2
cdr3_aa: CASSLIPGESRIDEQYF
cdr3_nt: TGTGCCAGCAGCTTGATCCCAGGGGAATCTAGGATTGACGAGCAGTACTTC

clone_size: NA
j_call: TRBJ2-4
d_call: NA
v_call: TRBV12-3/TRBV12-4
cdr3_aa: CASSVAKNIQYF
cdr3_nt: TGTGCCAGCAGTGTAGCCAAAAACATTCAGTACTTC

clone_size: NA
j_call: TRBJ2-5
d_call: TRBD2
v_call: TRBV5-1
cdr3_aa: CASGTGLEETQYF
cdr3_nt: TGCGCCAGCGGAACCGGACTAGAAGAGACCCAGTACTTC

clone_size: NA
j_call: TRBJ2-6
d_call: NA
v_call: TRBV28
cdr3_aa: CASMSPYSGANVLTF
cdr3_nt: TGTGCCAGCATGTCCCCTTACTCTGGGGCCAACGTCCTGACTTTC

clone_size: few
j_call: TRBJ2-5
d_call: TRBD1
v_call: TRBV20-1
cdr3_aa: CSARDPQGARETQYF
cdr3_nt: TGCAGTGCTAGAGATCCACAGGGGGCTAGAGAGACCCAGTACTTC

clone_size: NA
j_call: TRBJ1-3
d_call: NA
v_call: TRBV9
cdr3_aa: CASSVQGSGNTIYF
cdr3_nt: TGTGCCAGCAGCGTACAGGGCTCTGGAAACACCATATATTTT

clone_size: few
j_call: TRBJ1-6
d_call: TRBD1
v_call: TRBV4-2
cdr3_aa: CASSPRLMTGGYNSPLHF
cdr3_nt: TGTGCCAGCAGCCCTAGGTTGATGACAGGGGGCTATAATTCACCCCTCCACTTT

clone_size: many
j_call: TRBJ2-5
d_call: NA
v_call: TRBV7-7
cdr3_aa: CASSYKPGETQYF
cdr3_nt: TGTGCCAGCAGCTACAAACCCGGGGAGACCCAGTACTTC

clone_size: NA
j_call: TRBJ2-1
d_call: NA
v_call: TRBV27
cdr3_aa: CASSSIVAGKYNEQFF
cdr3_nt: TGTGCCAGCAGTTCGATCGTAGCAGGGAAGTACAATGAGCAGTTCTTC